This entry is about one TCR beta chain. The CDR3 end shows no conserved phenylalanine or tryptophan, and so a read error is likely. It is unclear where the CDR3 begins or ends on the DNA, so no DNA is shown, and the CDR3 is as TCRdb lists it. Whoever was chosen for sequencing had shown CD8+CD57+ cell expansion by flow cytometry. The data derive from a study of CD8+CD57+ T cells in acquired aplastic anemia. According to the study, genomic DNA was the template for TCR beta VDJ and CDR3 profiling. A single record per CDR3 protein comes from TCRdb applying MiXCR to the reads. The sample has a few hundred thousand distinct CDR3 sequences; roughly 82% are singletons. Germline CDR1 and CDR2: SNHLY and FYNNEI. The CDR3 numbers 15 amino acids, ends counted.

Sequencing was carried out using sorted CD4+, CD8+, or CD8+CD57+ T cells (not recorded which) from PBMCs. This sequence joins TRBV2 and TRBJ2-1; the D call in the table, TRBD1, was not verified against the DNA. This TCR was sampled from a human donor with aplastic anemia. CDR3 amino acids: CASSIGDSSSNEQCS.